The entry below describes one TCR beta chain. What it binds is unknown. These data come from a study of T-cell reconstitution after alpha-beta-depleted transplantation in children. Regarding the study as a whole: At the one-year point after transplant, T-cell counts and TCRbeta diversity were found to come mostly from T cells that had been newly produced.

The TCRbeta library was prepared with unique molecular identifiers. TCRdb re-analysed the PCR reads in MiXCR, keeping a single row per CDR3 protein. The sample contains approximately 650,000 distinct CDR3 sequences, about 12% of which appear only once. The starting material was PBMCs, obtained before TCRalphabeta/CD19-depleted stem cell transplant. The receptor was derived from a girl aged 2-10 years with congenital amegakaryocytic thrombocytopenia, due to receive a stem cell transplant.

This chain's CDR3 is CSAGRPQETQYF. The CDR3 DNA sequence: TGCAGTGCTGGACGACCCCAAGAGACCCAGTACTTC. The rearrangement links TRBV20-1 to TRBJ2-5; D gene uncertain. The V gene's germline CDR1 is DFQATT and CDR2 SNEGSKA (reference sequence). This CDR3 is built from 12 residues. The V end lost 5 bases, the J end lost 1 base, and 8 bases lay between the germline ends.